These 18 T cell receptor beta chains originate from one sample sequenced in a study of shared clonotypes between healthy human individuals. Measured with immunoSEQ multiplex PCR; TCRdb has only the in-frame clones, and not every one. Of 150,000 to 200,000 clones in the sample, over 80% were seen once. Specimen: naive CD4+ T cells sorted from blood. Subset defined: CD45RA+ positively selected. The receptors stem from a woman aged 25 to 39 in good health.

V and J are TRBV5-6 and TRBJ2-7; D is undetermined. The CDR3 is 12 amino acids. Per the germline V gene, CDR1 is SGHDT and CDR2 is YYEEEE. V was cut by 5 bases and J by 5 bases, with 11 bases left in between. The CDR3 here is CASSQGIDEQYF. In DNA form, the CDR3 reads TGTGCCAGCAGTCAAGGGATCGACGAGCAGTACTTC.

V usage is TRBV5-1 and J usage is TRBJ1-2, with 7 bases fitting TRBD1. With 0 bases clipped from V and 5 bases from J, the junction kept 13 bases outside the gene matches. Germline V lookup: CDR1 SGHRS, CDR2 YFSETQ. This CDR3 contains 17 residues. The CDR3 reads CASSLATGTVTTYGYTF. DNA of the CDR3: TGCGCCAGCAGCTTGGCTACCGGGACAGTTACGACTTATGGCTACACCTTC.

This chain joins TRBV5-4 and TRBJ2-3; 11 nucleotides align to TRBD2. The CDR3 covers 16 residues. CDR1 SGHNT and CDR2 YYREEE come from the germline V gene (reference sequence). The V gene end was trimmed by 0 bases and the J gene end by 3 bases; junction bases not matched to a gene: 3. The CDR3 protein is CASSLGGTSGTDTQYF. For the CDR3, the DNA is TGTGCCAGCAGCTTGGGTGGGACTAGCGGAACAGATACGCAGTATTTT.

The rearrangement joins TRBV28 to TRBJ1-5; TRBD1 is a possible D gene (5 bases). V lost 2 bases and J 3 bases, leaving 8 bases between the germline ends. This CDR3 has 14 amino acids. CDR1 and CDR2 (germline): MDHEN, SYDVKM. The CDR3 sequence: CASSLGANNQPQHF. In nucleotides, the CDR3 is TGTGCCAGCAGTTTAGGGGCCAACAATCAGCCCCAGCATTTT.

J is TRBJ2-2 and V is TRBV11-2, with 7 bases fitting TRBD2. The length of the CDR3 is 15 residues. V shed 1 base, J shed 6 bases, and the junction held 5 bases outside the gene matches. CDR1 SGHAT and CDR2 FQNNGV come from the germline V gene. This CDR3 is CASSLVAGVPGELFF. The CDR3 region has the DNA TGTGCCAGCAGCTTAGTTGCGGGAGTTCCCGGGGAGCTGTTTTTT. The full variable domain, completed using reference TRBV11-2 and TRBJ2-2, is EAGVAQSPRYKIIEKRQSVAFWCNPISGHATLYWYQQILGQGPKLLIQFQNNGVVDDSQLPKDRFSAERLKGVDSTLKIQPAKLEDSAVYLCASSLVAGVPGELFFGEGSRLTVL.

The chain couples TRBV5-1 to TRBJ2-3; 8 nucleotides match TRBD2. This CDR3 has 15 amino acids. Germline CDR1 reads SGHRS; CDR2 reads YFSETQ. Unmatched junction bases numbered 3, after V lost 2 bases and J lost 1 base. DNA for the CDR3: TGCGCCAGCAGCTTTAGCGGGGAGGGCACAGATACGCAGTATTTT. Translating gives CASSFSGEGTDTQYF.

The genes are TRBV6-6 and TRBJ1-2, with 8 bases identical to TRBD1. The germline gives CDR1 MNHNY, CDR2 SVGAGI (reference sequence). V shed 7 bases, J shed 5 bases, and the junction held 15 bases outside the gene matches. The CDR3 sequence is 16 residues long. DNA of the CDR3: TGTGCCAGCAACACCGTCCCCGGACAGGGAGGGTATGGCTACACCTTC. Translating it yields CASNTVPGQGGYGYTF.

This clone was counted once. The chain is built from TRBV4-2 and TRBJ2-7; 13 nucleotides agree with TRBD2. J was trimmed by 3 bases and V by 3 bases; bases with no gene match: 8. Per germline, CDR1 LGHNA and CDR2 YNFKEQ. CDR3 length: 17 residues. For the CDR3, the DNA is TGTGCCAGCAGCCAGTTAGCCGGGACTAGCGGGAACTACGAGCAGTACTTC. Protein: CASSQLAGTSGNYEQYF.

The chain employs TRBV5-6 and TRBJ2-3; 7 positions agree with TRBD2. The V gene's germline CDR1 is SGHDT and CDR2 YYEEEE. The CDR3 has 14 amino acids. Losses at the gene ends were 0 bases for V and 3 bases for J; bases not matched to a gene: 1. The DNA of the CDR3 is TGTGCCAGCAGCTTGGGGGAGGGGACAGATACGCAGTATTTT. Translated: CASSLGEGTDTQYF.

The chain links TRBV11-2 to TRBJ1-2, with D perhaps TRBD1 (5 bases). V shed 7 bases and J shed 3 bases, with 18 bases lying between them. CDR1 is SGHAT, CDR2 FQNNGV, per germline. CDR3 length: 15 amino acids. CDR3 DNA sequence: TGTGCCAGCACCACTACATCCGGGACCCACTATGGCTACACCTTC. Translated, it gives CASTTTSGTHYGYTF. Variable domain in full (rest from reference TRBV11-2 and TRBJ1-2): EAGVAQSPRYKIIEKRQSVAFWCNPISGHATLYWYQQILGQGPKLLIQFQNNGVVDDSQLPKDRFSAERLKGVDSTLKIQPAKLEDSAVYLCASTTTSGTHYGYTFGSGTRLTVV.

The CDR3 reads CASSSQGRDRVTYEQYF. The CDR3 DNA follows: TGTGCCAGCAGCTCCCAAGGCCGGGACAGGGTCACGTACGAGCAGTACTTC. The chain couples TRBV11-1 to TRBJ2-7, with 9 bases fitting TRBD1. The germline V gene encodes CDR1 SGHAT and CDR2 FQDESV (reference sequence). Trimming removed 4 bases from V and 4 bases from J; junction bases left unmatched: 14. The CDR3 length is 17 residues.

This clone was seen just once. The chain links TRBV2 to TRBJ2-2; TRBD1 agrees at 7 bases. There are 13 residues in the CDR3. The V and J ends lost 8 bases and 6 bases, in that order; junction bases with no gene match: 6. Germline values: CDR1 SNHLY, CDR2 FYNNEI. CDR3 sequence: CASGQTGAGELFF. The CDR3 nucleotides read TGTGCCAGCGGACAAACAGGGGCCGGGGAGCTGTTTTTT.

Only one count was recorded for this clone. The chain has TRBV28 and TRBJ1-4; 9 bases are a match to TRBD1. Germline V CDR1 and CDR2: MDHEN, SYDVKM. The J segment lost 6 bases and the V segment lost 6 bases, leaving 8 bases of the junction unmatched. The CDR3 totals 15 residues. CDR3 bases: TGTGCCAGCAGGCGACCGGGACAGGGACATGAAAAACTGTTTTTT. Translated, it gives CASRRPGQGHEKLFF.

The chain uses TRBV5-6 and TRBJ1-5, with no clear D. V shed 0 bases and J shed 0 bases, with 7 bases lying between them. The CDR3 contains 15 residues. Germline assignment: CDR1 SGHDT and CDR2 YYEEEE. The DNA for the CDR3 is TGTGCCAGCAGCTTGGGGGATTATAGCAATCAGCCCCAGCATTTT. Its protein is CASSLGDYSNQPQHF.

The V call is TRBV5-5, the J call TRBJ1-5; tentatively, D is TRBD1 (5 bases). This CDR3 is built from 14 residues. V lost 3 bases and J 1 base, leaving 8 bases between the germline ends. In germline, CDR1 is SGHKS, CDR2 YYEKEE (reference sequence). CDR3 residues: CASSSRASNQPQHF. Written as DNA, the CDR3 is TGTGCCAGCAGCTCCAGGGCGAGCAATCAGCCCCAGCATTTT.

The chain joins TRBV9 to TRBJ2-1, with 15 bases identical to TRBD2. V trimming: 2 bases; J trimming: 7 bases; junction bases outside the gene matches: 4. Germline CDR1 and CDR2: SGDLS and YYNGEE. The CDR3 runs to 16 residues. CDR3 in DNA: TGTGCCAGCAGCGTTTCCGGGACTAGCGGGAGGAATGAGCAGTTCTTC. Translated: CASSVSGTSGRNEQFF.

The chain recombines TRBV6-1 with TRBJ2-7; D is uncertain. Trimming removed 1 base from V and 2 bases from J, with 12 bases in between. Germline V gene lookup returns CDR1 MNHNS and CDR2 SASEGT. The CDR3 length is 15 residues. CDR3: CASSEGPRIPYEQYF. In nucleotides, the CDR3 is TGTGCCAGCAGTGAAGGCCCCAGGATCCCCTACGAGCAGTACTTC.

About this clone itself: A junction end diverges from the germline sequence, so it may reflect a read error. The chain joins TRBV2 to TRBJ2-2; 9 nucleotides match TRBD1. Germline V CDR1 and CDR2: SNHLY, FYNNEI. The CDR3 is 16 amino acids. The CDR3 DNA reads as TGTGCCAGCAGTAAAGCCGGGACAGGGCGCACCGGGGAGCTGTTTTTT. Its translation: CASSKAGTGRTGELFF.